These T cell receptor beta chains were read from a single sample in a study of technical replicates of blood from a handful of donors. Method: immunoSEQ multiplex PCR; TCRdb's copy keeps in-frame clones and lacks some. Of 60,000 to 85,000 clones listed, around 95% are singletons. What was sequenced was T cells isolated from PBMCs. The receptor source for this set is a human donor in good health. Both conserved end residues are part of each CDR3.

V	CDR3
TRBV28	CASSLVDRATGYTF
TRBV9	CASSQNRGYNEQFF
TRBV28	CATLLGGFNYGYTF
TRBV4-1	CASSQEPGQTVMNTEAFF
TRBV30	CAWSHQFSSYNEQFF
TRBV18	CASSPNEANIEAFF
TRBV7-2	CASSLDRGSATEAFF
TRBV27	CASSLGQGAIEVDTQYF
TRBV4-1	CASNPTGANTEAFF
TRBV9	CASSVDRGGMHSGNTIYF
TRBV9	CASSVSSGGNNEQFF
TRBV7-9	CASRQTSGSGNEQFF
TRBV4-2	CASSQVGGQETQYF
TRBV4-1	CASSQGPTSIDEQYF
TRBV27	CASSLIAQETQYF
TRBV9	CASSVDGEGAVFEQYF
TRBV27	CASSAGTSTNENLFF
TRBV9	CASSVSGAGAYEQYF
TRBV29-1	CSVGPGSVETQYF
TRBV5-6	CASSLSPNQETQYF
TRBV11-3	CASSLGGDTIYF
TRBV19	CASSISHSMETQYF
TRBV13	CASSSRDSLPQENEQFF
TRBV6-5	CASSYSRTGVEKLFF
TRBV6-5	CASSSGGQYEQYF
TRBV19	CASSPGWGTNYGYTF
TRBV5-4	CASSPAATSGLTDTQYF
TRBV27	CASSLQGMNTEAFF
TRBV7-6	CASSLYRGREAFF
TRBV5-1	CASSSRTSGSPETQYF
TRBV30	CAWSRGPVTEAFF
TRBV9	CASSRGGTSGYEQYF
TRBV28	CASSLGGITINEQFF
TRBV5-5	CASSPSSDRAYGYTF
TRBV11-1	CASSLLGGGASYEQYF
TRBV5-4	CASSPGLATNEKLFF
TRBV7-9	CASTQREKLFF
TRBV9	CASSVASGVAYEQYF
TRBV27	CASSRQDNEKLFF
TRBV4-1	CASSHPRTSGSADTQYF
TRBV27	CASSPHLGNEQFF
TRBV11-3	CASRRGTSGISGELFF
TRBV27	CASSFGTGIGPQHF
TRBV5-1	CASSLSGPYEQYF
TRBV29-1	CSVEFPGQTPYEQYF
TRBV28	CASSMDRPGNTIYF
TRBV28	CASSPSTDSYNYGYTF
TRBV29-1	CSVVMTGELFF
TRBV13	CASSFPPGLAGVSYNEQFF
TRBV11-3	CASSLGRTGGDTGELFF
TRBV6-1	CASRLTGAYGYTF
TRBV5-1	CASSLSGDVSGNTIYF
TRBV6-4	CASQRLAGVYNEQFF
TRBV15	CATSRGISGSYEQYF
TRBV10-3	CATQSGGRYNEQFF